This T cell receptor (beta chain) was captured by sequencing in a study of long-term antiretroviral therapy in people with HIV. From germline, CDR1 is WNHNN and CDR2 SYGVQD (reference sequence). The CDR3 consists of 16 residues. Trimming cost V 5 bases and J 2 bases; bases outside gene matches: 8. Researchers ran immunoSEQ v3.0 at survey level. TCRdb keeps only in-frame clones here, not all; method: immunoSEQ multiplex PCR. This table has over 20,000 clones, approximately 80% appearing once. This clone was observed a handful of times. The rearrangement links TRBV10-1 to TRBJ2-3, with TRBD1 identical over 9 bases. Sequenced material: unsorted PBMCs, taken 1.6 years after starting antiretroviral therapy. The TCR comes from a man aged 40-55 years with HIV. CDR3 bases: TGCGCCAGCAGTCTGGACAGGGGTCGGGTCACAGATACGCAGTATTTT. Its translation: CASSLDRGRVTDTQYF.